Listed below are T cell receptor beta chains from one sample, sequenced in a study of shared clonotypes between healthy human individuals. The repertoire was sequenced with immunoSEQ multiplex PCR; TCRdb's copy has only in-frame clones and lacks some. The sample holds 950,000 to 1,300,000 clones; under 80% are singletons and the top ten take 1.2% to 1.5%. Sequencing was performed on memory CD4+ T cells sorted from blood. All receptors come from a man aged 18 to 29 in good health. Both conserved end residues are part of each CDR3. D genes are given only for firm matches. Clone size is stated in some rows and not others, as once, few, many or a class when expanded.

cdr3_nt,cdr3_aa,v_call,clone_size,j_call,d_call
TGTGCCAGCAGCTTGGGTCTGGCCTCCAGGGACACTGAAGCTTTCTTT,CASSLGLASRDTEAFF,TRBV7-9,few,TRBJ1-1,.
TGTGCCATCAGAGGGGGTGGAGAGACCCAGTACTTC,CAIRGGGETQYF,TRBV10-3,.,TRBJ2-5,.
TGTGCCAGCAGTTACTCTACCCGTTCCGGTTGTGGTGGCTACACCTTC,CASSYSTRSGCGGYTF,TRBV6-7,.,TRBJ1-2,.
TGTGCCAGCAGGGGGCGAGAGAATCAGCCCCAGCATTTT,CASRGRENQPQHF,TRBV6-1,once,TRBJ1-5,.
TGTGCCAGCTCCCGGGACGGGGATGAAAAACTGTTTTTT,CASSRDGDEKLFF,TRBV18,.,TRBJ1-4,.
TGTGCCAGCGTGCCCCTAGCGGGAGTCCGTGAGCAGTTCTTC,CASVPLAGVREQFF,TRBV2,.,TRBJ2-1,TRBD2
TGTGCCAGCTGGCCGGGACAGGGACGAACCGGGGAGCTGTTTTTT,CASWPGQGRTGELFF,TRBV6-1,.,TRBJ2-2,TRBD1
TGTGCCAGCAGTGTAGACCCCCACGGCACTAACTATGGCTACACCTTC,CASSVDPHGTNYGYTF,TRBV6-1,once,TRBJ1-2,.
TGTGCCAGCAGCGAACAGGGCAGGGGACCTTACGAGCAGTACTTC,CASSEQGRGPYEQYF,TRBV6-1,once,TRBJ2-7,.
TGTGCCAGCAGCCGACCCGTCACCGGGAGCGAGCAGTACTTC,CASSRPVTGSEQYF,TRBV5-6,.,TRBJ2-7,.
TGTGCCAGCAGTTTCGACAGGGGAGGTGGCTACGAGCAGTACTTC,CASSFDRGGGYEQYF,TRBV7-2,.,TRBJ2-7,TRBD1
TGTGCCAGCAGTTCGATAAGAGGGTACTCCTACGAGCAGTACTTC,CASSSIRGYSYEQYF,TRBV6-5,.,TRBJ2-7,.
TGTGCCAGCAGTGGACCGTACTATGGCTACACCTTC,CASSGPYYGYTF,TRBV28,many,TRBJ1-2,.
TGTGCCAGCAAAGTGAAGCGGGAGTGGGAGCAGTACTTC,CASKVKREWEQYF,TRBV27,many,TRBJ2-7,TRBD2
TGCGCCAGCAGCGCGACAAGCCGATACAATGAGCAGTTCTTC,CASSATSRYNEQFF,TRBV5-1,.,TRBJ2-1,.
TGTGCCAGCAGCCAGGCAGGGGGTGAAATAGAGACCCAGTACTTC,CASSQAGGEIETQYF,TRBV5-5,few,TRBJ2-5,TRBD1
TGTGCCAGCTCACCCCTACGTCCCTCGACGGGCACTGAAGCTTTCTTT,CASSPLRPSTGTEAFF,TRBV18,.,TRBJ1-1,.
TGTGCCAGCAGCAAAGTGAGGTACAGTCGCAATCAGCCCCAGCATTTT,CASSKVRYSRNQPQHF,TRBV21-1,.,TRBJ1-5,.
TGTGCCAGCAGGGTAGCGGGGGCAGGCGAGCAGTACTTC,CASRVAGAGEQYF,TRBV2,.,TRBJ2-7,TRBD2
TGTGCCAGTAGTTTCGGACTAGCGGGAGGGGAGACCCAGTACTTC,CASSFGLAGGETQYF,TRBV19,few,TRBJ2-5,TRBD2
TGCGCCAGCAGCTCGGACAAAAACATTCAGTACTTC,CASSSDKNIQYF,TRBV5-1,.,TRBJ2-4,.
TGTGCCAGTACCGCTTCGGGAACCGGGACCTACGAGCAGTACTTC,CASTASGTGTYEQYF,TRBV19,few,TRBJ2-7,.
TGCGCCAGCAGCTACTACAATGAGCAGTTCTTC,CASSYYNEQFF,TRBV5-1,few,TRBJ2-1,.
TGTGCAAGTCGCTTAGGTGAGGGGGACGGCAATCAGCCCCAGCATTTT,CASRLGEGDGNQPQHF,TRBV12-2,.,TRBJ1-5,.
TGTGCCAGCAGCTTATTCACCAGCTCTGGAAACACCATATATTTT,CASSLFTSSGNTIYF,TRBV13,once,TRBJ1-3,.
TGTGCCAGCAGCGCGGAGACAGTCCAGCCCCAGCATTTT,CASSAETVQPQHF,TRBV2,.,TRBJ1-5,.
TGTGCCAGCAGTCGCTCCAGGGGGAACACTGAAGCTTTCTTT,CASSRSRGNTEAFF,TRBV6-5,.,TRBJ1-1,.
TGCGCCAGCCGCCGCCCGGGAAAGAAAGAGACCCAGTACTTC,CASRRPGKKETQYF,TRBV5-1,once,TRBJ2-5,.
TGTGCCAGCAGTTACGTCCAGGGGTTTAATTCACCCCTCCACTTT,CASSYVQGFNSPLHF,TRBV6-5,.,TRBJ1-6,.
TGCAGCGTTGATAAGGGAACCTATGGCTACACCTTC,CSVDKGTYGYTF,TRBV29-1,many,TRBJ1-2,.
TGTGCCAGCAGTTTACGCATATTGGACACACACCCCTATGGCTACACCTTC,CASSLRILDTHPYGYTF,TRBV27,.,TRBJ1-2,.
TGTGCCAGCAGCTTAGATTTGACAGGGGGGGACCAAGAGACCCAGTACTTC,CASSLDLTGGDQETQYF,TRBV7-9,.,TRBJ2-5,TRBD1
TGTGCCAGCAGCGTAAACGCAGCGGGGGGCTACACCGGGGAGCTGTTTTTT,CASSVNAAGGYTGELFF,TRBV9,few,TRBJ2-2,TRBD2
TGCGCCAGCAGCCAAGATGACGGCCCAGGACTAGCGGATACTCTCTCCTACGAGCAGTACTTC,CASSQDDGPGLADTLSYEQYF,TRBV4-1,.,TRBJ2-7,TRBD2
TGTGCCAGCAGCTTAGAGGTTAACTATGGCTACACCTTC,CASSLEVNYGYTF,TRBV7-9,once,TRBJ1-2,.
TGTGCCACCAGGCCTTCAGGAGACTATGGCTACACCTTC,CATRPSGDYGYTF,TRBV15,.,TRBJ1-2,.
TGTGCCAGCAGGACAGGGAGTAATTCACCCCTCCACTTT,CASRTGSNSPLHF,TRBV28,.,TRBJ1-6,TRBD1
TGTGCCAGCATGGCTAGCCTTGGGTTCAATGAGCAGTTCTTC,CASMASLGFNEQFF,TRBV25-1,few,TRBJ2-1,.
TGTGCCAGCAGCTGGGCGGGAAAAGAGACCCAGTACTTC,CASSWAGKETQYF,TRBV7-9,.,TRBJ2-5,.
TGCGCCAGCAGCCTCATAGGGGCGGTAACTGAAGCTTTCTTT,CASSLIGAVTEAFF,TRBV4-1,.,TRBJ1-1,.